This T cell receptor beta chain came from a study of blood T cell repertoires in COVID-19. CDR3 size: 14 residues. Germline V lookup: CDR1 MGHRA, CDR2 YSYEKL. The V gene lost 0 bases and the J gene lost 5 bases, with 9 bases spanning the gap. Using immunoSEQ multiplex PCR, the repertoire was profiled, and TCRdb retains in-frame clones only, with some absent. Among 100,000 to 150,000 clones listed, over 75% were seen once. Sequencing used peripheral blood. This sequence was found in a man older than 75 with active or convalescent COVID-19. V usage is TRBV4-1 and J usage is TRBJ2-3; D unresolved. CDR3 loop: CASSQDSQLDTQYF. The CDR3 DNA follows: TGCGCCAGCAGCCAAGATTCCCAACTAGATACGCAGTATTTT.